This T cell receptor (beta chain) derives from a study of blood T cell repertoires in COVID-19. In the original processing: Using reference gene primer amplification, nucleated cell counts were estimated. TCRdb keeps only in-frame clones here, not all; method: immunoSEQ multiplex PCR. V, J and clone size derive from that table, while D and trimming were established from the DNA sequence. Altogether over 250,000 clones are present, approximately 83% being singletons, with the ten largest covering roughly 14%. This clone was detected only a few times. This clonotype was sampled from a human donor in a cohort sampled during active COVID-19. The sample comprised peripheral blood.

CDR3 protein: CASSRAVSYEQYF. CDR3 DNA sequence: TGTGCCAGTAGTAGGGCAGTCTCCTACGAGCAGTACTTC. The chain couples TRBV19 to TRBJ2-7; D is undetermined. The CDR3 runs 13 residues. Germline CDR1 reads LNHDA; CDR2 reads SQIVND (reference sequence). V shed 4 bases and J shed 0 bases, with 7 bases lying between them. Drawing the rest from reference TRBV19 and TRBJ2-7, the complete variable domain is DGGITQSPKYLFRKEGQNVTLSCEQNLNHDAMYWYRQDPGQGLRLIYYSQIVNDFQKGDIAEGYSVSREKKESFPLTVTSAQKNPTAFYLCASSRAVSYEQYFGPGTRLTVT.